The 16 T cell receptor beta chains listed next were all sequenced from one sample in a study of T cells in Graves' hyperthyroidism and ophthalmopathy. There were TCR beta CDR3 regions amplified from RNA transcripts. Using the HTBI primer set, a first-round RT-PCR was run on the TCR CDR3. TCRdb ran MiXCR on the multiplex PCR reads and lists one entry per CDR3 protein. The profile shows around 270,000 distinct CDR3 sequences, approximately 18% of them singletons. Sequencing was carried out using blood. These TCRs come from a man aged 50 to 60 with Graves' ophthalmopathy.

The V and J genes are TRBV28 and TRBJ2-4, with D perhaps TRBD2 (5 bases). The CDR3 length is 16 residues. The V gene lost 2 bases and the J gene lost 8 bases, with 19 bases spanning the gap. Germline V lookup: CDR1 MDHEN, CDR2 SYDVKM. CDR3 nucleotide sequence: TGTGCCAGCAGTTTACGGGAAATAGGTATTAAGGACATTCAGTACTTC. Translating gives CASSLREIGIKDIQYF. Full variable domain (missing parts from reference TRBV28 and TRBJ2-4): DVKVTQSSRYLVKRTGEKVFLECVQDMDHENMFWYRQDPGLGLRLIYFSYDVKMKEKGDIPEGYSVSREKKERFSLILESASTNQTSMYLCASSLREIGIKDIQYFGAGTRLSVL.

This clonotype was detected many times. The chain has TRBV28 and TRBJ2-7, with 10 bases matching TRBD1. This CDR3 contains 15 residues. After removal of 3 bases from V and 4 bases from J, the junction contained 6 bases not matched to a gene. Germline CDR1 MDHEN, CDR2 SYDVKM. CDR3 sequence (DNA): TGTGCCAGCAGTTTCGGGGACAGGGGAGGATACGAGCAGTACTTC. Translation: CASSFGDRGGYEQYF.

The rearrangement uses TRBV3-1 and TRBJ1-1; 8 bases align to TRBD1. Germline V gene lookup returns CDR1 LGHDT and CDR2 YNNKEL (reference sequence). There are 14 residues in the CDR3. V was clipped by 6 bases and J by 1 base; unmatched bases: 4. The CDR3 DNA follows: TGTGCCAGCAGATCCGGGACAGGGAACACTGAAGCTTTCTTT. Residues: CASRSGTGNTEAFF. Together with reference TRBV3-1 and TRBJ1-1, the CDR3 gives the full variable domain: DTAVSQTPKYLVTQMGNDKSIKCEQNLGHDTMYWYKQDSKKFLKIMFSYNNKELIINETVPNRFSPKSPDKAHLNLHINSLELGDSAVYFCASRSGTGNTEAFFGQGTRLTVV.

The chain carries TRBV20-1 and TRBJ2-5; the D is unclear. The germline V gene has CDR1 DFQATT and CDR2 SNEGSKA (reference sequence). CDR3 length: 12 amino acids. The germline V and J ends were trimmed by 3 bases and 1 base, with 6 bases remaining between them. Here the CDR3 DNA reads TGCAGTGCTAGTGGCCCCCAAGAGACCCAGTACTTC. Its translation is CSASGPQETQYF.

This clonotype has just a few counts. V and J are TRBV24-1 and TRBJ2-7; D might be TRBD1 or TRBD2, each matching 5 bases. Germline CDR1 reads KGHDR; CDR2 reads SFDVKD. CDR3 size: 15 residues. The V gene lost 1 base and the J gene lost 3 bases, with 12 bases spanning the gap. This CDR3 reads CATSDFGGPIYEQYF. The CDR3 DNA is TGTGCCACCAGTGATTTTGGGGGTCCTATCTACGAGCAGTACTTC.

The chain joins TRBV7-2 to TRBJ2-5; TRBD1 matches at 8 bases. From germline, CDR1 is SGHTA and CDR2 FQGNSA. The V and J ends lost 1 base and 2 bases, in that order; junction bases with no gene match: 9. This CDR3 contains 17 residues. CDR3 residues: CASSLVPGTGSQETQYF. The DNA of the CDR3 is TGTGCCAGCAGCTTAGTTCCCGGGACAGGCTCTCAAGAGACCCAGTACTTC. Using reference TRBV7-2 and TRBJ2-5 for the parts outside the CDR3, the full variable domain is GAGVSQSPSNKVTEKGKDVELRCDPISGHTALYWYRQSLGQGLEFLIYFQGNSAPDKSGLPSDRFSAERTGGSVSTLTIQRTQQEDSAVYLCASSLVPGTGSQETQYFGPGTRLLVL.

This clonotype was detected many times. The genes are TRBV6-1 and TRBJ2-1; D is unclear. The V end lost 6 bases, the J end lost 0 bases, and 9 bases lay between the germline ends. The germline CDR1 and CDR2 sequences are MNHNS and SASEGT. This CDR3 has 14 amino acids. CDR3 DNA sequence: TGTGCCAGCAGGACCCAAGGCTCCTACAATGAGCAGTTCTTC. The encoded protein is CASRTQGSYNEQFF.

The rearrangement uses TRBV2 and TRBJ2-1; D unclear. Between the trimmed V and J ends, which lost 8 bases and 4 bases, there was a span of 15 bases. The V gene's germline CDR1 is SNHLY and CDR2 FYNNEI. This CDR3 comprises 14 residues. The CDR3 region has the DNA TGTGCCAGCGAGAGCCCCATTTCATACAATGAGCAGTTCTTC. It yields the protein CASESPISYNEQFF.

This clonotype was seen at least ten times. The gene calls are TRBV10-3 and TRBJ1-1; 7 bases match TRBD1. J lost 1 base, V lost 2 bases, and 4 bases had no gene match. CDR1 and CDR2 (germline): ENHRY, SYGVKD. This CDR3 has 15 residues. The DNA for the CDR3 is TGTGCCATCAGTGAGAGACAGGGTGGGAACACTGAAGCTTTCTTT. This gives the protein CAISERQGGNTEAFF.

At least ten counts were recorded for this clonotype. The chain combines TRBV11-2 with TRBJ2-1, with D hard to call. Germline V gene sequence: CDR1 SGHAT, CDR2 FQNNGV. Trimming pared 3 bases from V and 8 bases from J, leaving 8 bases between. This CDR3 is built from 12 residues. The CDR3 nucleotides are TGTGCCAGCAGCTTGGGCAGAGATGAGCAGTTCTTC. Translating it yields CASSLGRDEQFF.

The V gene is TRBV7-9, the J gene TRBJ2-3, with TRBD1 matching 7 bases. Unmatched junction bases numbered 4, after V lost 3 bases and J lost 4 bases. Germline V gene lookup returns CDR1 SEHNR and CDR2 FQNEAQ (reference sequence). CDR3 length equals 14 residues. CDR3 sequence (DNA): TGTGCCAGCAGCTTGTCCGGGACAGCAGATACGCAGTATTTT. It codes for CASSLSGTADTQYF.

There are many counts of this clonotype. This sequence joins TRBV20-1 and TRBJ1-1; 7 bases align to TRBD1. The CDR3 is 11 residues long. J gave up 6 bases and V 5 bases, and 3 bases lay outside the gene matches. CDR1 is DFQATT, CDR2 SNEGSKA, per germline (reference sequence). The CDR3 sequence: CSAEGTAEAFF. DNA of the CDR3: TGCAGTGCTGAAGGGACAGCTGAAGCTTTCTTT.

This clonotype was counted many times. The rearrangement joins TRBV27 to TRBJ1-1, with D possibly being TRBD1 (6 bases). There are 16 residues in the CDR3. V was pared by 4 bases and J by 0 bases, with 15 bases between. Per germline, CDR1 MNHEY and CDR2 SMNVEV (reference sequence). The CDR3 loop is CASSSLQGSMNTEAFF. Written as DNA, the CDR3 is TGTGCCAGCAGTTCCCTCCAGGGGAGTATGAACACTGAAGCTTTCTTT.

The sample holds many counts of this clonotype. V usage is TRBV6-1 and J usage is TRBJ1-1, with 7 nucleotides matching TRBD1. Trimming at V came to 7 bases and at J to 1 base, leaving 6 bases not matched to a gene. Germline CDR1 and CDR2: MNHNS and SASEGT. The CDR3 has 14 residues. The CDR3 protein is CASNSGGKNTEAFF. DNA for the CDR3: TGTGCCAGCAATTCAGGGGGTAAGAACACTGAAGCTTTCTTT.

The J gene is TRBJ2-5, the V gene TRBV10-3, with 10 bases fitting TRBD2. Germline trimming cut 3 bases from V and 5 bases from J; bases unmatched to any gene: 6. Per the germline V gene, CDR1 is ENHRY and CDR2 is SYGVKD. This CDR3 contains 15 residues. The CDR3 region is CAISEASGRGETQYF. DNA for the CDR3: TGTGCCATCAGTGAAGCTAGCGGGAGAGGGGAGACCCAGTACTTC.

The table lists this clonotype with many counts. The CDR3 DNA reads as TGCAGTGCCACCCCGAGGAGGGAGAATGAGCAGTTCTTC. Translated: CSATPRRENEQFF. The chain couples TRBV20-1 to TRBJ2-1, with D perhaps TRBD2 (6 bases). The CDR3 runs 13 residues. Trimming pared 6 bases from V and 7 bases from J, leaving 16 bases between. Germline-derived CDR1 and CDR2 are DFQATT and SNEGSKA (reference sequence).